This TCR beta chain emerged from a study of Ad26.COV2.S vaccination and SARS-CoV-2 variants. Across the whole study: The donor was enrolled in the Ad26.COV2.S arm of the COV1001 trial.

V shed 6 bases and J shed 8 bases, with 19 bases lying between them. The CDR3 is 14 amino acids. The V gene's germline CDR1 is LGHDT and CDR2 YNNKEL (reference sequence). Specified treatment: about 20 received Ad26.COV2.S at low or high dose, single or two shots; 5 received placebo; per-sample allocation not given. Samples analyzed were those drawn on day 63 after the first vaccine or placebo injection. Donation was by an adult aged 18-55 years who was in Boston. Profiled with immunoSEQ multiplex PCR; TCRdb holds only in-frame clones, not every one. The sample comprises roughly 350,000 clones, 80% to 90% of which are singletons, and about 10% rests with the top ten.

The source was peripheral blood, collected in a trial of Ad26.COV2.S vaccine versus placebo. V usage is TRBV3-1 (or the pseudogene TRBV3-2) and J usage is TRBJ1-2, with a possible D match to TRBD1 (6 bases). This receptor was identified in a person aged 18-65 years who received the Ad26.COV2.S COVID-19 vaccine or a placebo. The CDR3 sequence is CASSSFDRNLGYTF. As DNA, the CDR3 is TGTGCCAGCAGTTCCTTTGACAGGAATTTAGGCTACACCTTC.